These T cell receptor beta chains were read from a single sample in a study of cytomegalovirus exposure and HLA in healthy donors. Method: immunoSEQ multiplex PCR; TCRdb's copy keeps in-frame clones and lacks some. The sample shows about 160,000 clones, and under 2.5% sits with its ten largest clones. Sample: PBMCs. These receptors all stem from a man in his thirties or forties in good health and CMV-seronegative. CDR3s leave out the opening cysteine and the closing phenylalanine or tryptophan.

V gene: TRBV5-1
J gene: TRBJ2-7
CDR3 protein: ASSYTLLGTGPYEQY

V gene: TRBV7-9
J gene: TRBJ2-7
CDR3 protein: ASSEITGSEQY

V gene: TRBV4-3
J gene: TRBJ2-6
CDR3 protein: ASSRQDSGANVLT

V gene: TRBV28
J gene: TRBJ2-1
CDR3 protein: ASFDPRGGGNEQF

V gene: TRBV6-5
J gene: TRBJ1-4
CDR3 protein: ASSYMLGGEKLF

V gene: TRBV6-5
J gene: NA
CDR3 protein: ASSYSKQGRHEQY

V gene: TRBV4-1
J gene: TRBJ2-2
CDR3 protein: ASSQEGRRATGELF

V gene: TRBV12-5
J gene: TRBJ2-1
CDR3 protein: ATSTGTGWNEQF

V gene: TRBV29-1
J gene: TRBJ2-1
CDR3 protein: SVAGDSSYNEQF

V gene: TRBV28
J gene: TRBJ1-5
CDR3 protein: ASSTGGGLGNQPQH

V gene: TRBV7-9
J gene: TRBJ1-2
CDR3 protein: ASSLAGWTANYGYT

V gene: TRBV6-1
J gene: TRBJ1-2
CDR3 protein: ASSEFGRVNYGYT

V gene: TRBV7-8
J gene: TRBJ2-3
CDR3 protein: ASRQEDTQY

V gene: TRBV5-1
J gene: TRBJ2-7
CDR3 protein: ASSLVPSDPYEQY

V gene: TRBV6-5
J gene: TRBJ1-4
CDR3 protein: ASSYSGLSNEKLF

V gene: TRBV9
J gene: TRBJ2-7
CDR3 protein: ASSVGGGASNEQY

V gene: TRBV10-3
J gene: TRBJ2-7
CDR3 protein: AISALGDSGLRPSYEQY

V gene: TRBV28
J gene: TRBJ1-5
CDR3 protein: ASRGQAYSNQPQH

V gene: TRBV6-5
J gene: TRBJ2-5
CDR3 protein: ASSYRTSAMQETQY

V gene: TRBV15
J gene: TRBJ2-1
CDR3 protein: ATTPGTEYNEQF

V gene: TRBV28
J gene: TRBJ1-1
CDR3 protein: ASSLPTGAGGARPEAF

V gene: TRBV5-4
J gene: TRBJ2-1
CDR3 protein: ASSFNNEQF

V gene: TRBV9
J gene: TRBJ1-4
CDR3 protein: ASSVGPGTGDEKLF

V gene: TRBV28
J gene: TRBJ2-1
CDR3 protein: ASSLLSGIYNEQF

V gene: TRBV7-2
J gene: TRBJ2-3
CDR3 protein: ASSLSGRDTQY

V gene: TRBV28
J gene: TRBJ2-1
CDR3 protein: ASSLAQLGGEQF

V gene: TRBV11-2
J gene: TRBJ1-1
CDR3 protein: ASSLVAPRTLNTEAF

V gene: TRBV5-1
J gene: TRBJ2-4
CDR3 protein: ASSFGPATRPEIQY

V gene: TRBV29-1
J gene: TRBJ1-5
CDR3 protein: SVWWARYSNQPQH

V gene: TRBV28
J gene: TRBJ1-1
CDR3 protein: ASSLYWGGRGNTEAF

V gene: TRBV29-1
J gene: TRBJ1-1
CDR3 protein: SVGGGGEGGF

V gene: TRBV6-6
J gene: TRBJ2-7
CDR3 protein: ASSYIAGYEQY

V gene: TRBV4-3
J gene: TRBJ2-2
CDR3 protein: ASSREAGGPIGELF

V gene: TRBV4-1
J gene: TRBJ2-5
CDR3 protein: ASSQDRLAGSIQETQY

V gene: TRBV11-1
J gene: TRBJ1-5
CDR3 protein: ASSSDREGQPQH

V gene: TRBV9
J gene: TRBJ2-1
CDR3 protein: ASSVDLTGGRNEQF

V gene: TRBV7-2
J gene: TRBJ2-2
CDR3 protein: ASSSSPGQKPTELF

V gene: TRBV7-9
J gene: TRBJ1-2
CDR3 protein: ASSSSDRVHGYT

V gene: TRBV30
J gene: TRBJ1-1
CDR3 protein: AWSAKGFRANTEAF

V gene: TRBV27
J gene: TRBJ2-3
CDR3 protein: ASSLSVGRLAGDTQY

V gene: TRBV9
J gene: TRBJ2-7
CDR3 protein: ASSVGTGSTYEQY

V gene: TRBV7-6
J gene: TRBJ2-1
CDR3 protein: ASSPRAPVSSYNEQF

V gene: TRBV28
J gene: TRBJ2-7
CDR3 protein: ASSRGYEQY

V gene: TRBV5-1
J gene: TRBJ2-5
CDR3 protein: ASSSQGTRGETQY

V gene: TRBV7-6
J gene: TRBJ2-7
CDR3 protein: ASSLGPHSYEQY

V gene: TRBV13
J gene: TRBJ2-7
CDR3 protein: ASSSRLDYEQY

V gene: TRBV6-5
J gene: TRBJ2-5
CDR3 protein: ASSPQDRKETQY

V gene: TRBV6-6
J gene: TRBJ1-1
CDR3 protein: ASSYGGGDTEAF

V gene: TRBV5-1
J gene: TRBJ1-1
CDR3 protein: ASSRGSRAF

V gene: TRBV2
J gene: TRBJ2-4
CDR3 protein: ASTRTVEGIQY

V gene: TRBV12-5
J gene: TRBJ2-7
CDR3 protein: ASAGLSTSYEQY

V gene: TRBV29-1
J gene: TRBJ2-7
CDR3 protein: SVEGARSGSSHEQY

V gene: TRBV27
J gene: TRBJ2-5
CDR3 protein: ASSPRLAGFQETQY